This T cell receptor (beta chain) was observed in a study of blood T cell repertoires in COVID-19. About the study: Specimens from acute and convalescent COVID-19 originated in the United States, Italy and Spain.

Methods used by the authors: Amplification with reference gene primers provided the estimates of nucleated cell counts. Sequencing was performed with immunoSEQ multiplex PCR; in TCRdb, only in-frame clones are kept and a portion is missing. That table is the source of V, J and clone size, and D and trimming were worked out from the DNA. Of 200,000 to 300,000 clones listed, just under 85% are singletons. Germline lookup yields CDR1 LNHDA and CDR2 SQIVND (reference sequence). The CDR3 runs to 17 residues. The trim removed 4 bases at V and 3 bases at J, leaving 12 bases unmatched. Sequencing input: peripheral blood. The receptor comes from a woman older than 75 with acute or convalescent COVID-19. The V call is TRBV19, the J call TRBJ2-3; 8 nucleotides agree with TRBD2. The chain's CDR3 is CASSTDLLAGVTDTQYF. The CDR3 nucleotides are TGTGCCAGTAGTACAGACCTTCTAGCGGGTGTGACAGATACGCAGTATTTT.